A selection of T cell receptor beta chains follows, all from one sample in a study of CD4 T cells in relation to SARS-CoV-2 and coronaviruses. Profiled with immunoSEQ multiplex PCR; TCRdb holds only in-frame clones, not every one. The table includes some 20,000 clones, around three quarters detected once. Their target antigens are unknown. The sample consisted of CD4+ T cells from PBMCs, cultured in vitro. Receptors were obtained from a human donor in good health. Both conserved end residues are part of each CDR3. The D gene is left open where the match is weak. The size field is filled for only some rows; it gives once, few, many or a size class.

v_gene,j_gene,d_gene,abundance,CDR3aa,CDR3nt
TRBV30,TRBJ2-7,NA,NA,CAWSRGSNYEQYF,TGTGCCTGGAGTCGGGGAAGTAACTACGAGCAGTACTTC
TRBV15,TRBJ1-5,NA,few,CATSTDLSTGRGSPQHF,TGTGCCACCAGCACCGACCTGAGTACAGGACGGGGATCGCCCCAGCATTTT
TRBV7-9,TRBJ2-5,NA,NA,CASSRPPGSQETQYF,TGTGCCAGCAGCCGACCCCCGGGCAGCCAAGAGACCCAGTACTTC
TRBV7-2,TRBJ2-2,NA,NA,CASSLAAGILTGELFF,TGTGCCAGCAGCTTAGCGGCCGGGATCCTTACCGGGGAGCTGTTTTTT
TRBV5-1,TRBJ2-1,NA,NA,CASRRESPGKNEQFF,TGCGCCAGCCGCCGGGAGTCGCCGGGAAAGAATGAGCAGTTCTTC
TRBV12-5,TRBJ1-1,NA,NA,CASGLIVLAVVNTEAFF,TGTGCTAGTGGTTTGATCGTTCTTGCTGTTGTGAACACTGAAGCTTTCTTT
TRBV18,TRBJ1-5,NA,NA,CASSPGGADSNQPQHF,TGTGCCAGCTCACCGGGAGGGGCGGATAGCAATCAGCCCCAGCATTTT
TRBV11-2,TRBJ1-5,NA,few,CASSLGGWADSNQPQHF,TGTGCCAGCAGCTTAGGGGGGTGGGCCGACAGCAATCAGCCCCAGCATTTT
TRBV10-3,TRBJ2-1,TRBD2,NA,CAISSSGPVNEQFF,TGTGCCATCAGTTCTAGCGGCCCAGTCAATGAGCAGTTCTTC
TRBV2,TRBJ2-7,NA,few,CASSRQGVLEQYF,TGTGCCAGCAGTAGGCAGGGAGTACTGGAGCAGTACTTC
TRBV15,TRBJ2-7,NA,NA,CATSRWGPSSYEQYF,TGTGCCACCAGCAGATGGGGCCCCTCAAGCTACGAGCAGTACTTC
TRBV2,TRBJ1-4,NA,few,CASTPGGYEKLFF,TGTGCCAGCACCCCGGGGGGGTATGAAAAACTGTTTTTT
TRBV27,TRBJ1-1,NA,NA,CASSLLGRATEAFF,TGTGCCAGCAGTTTACTGGGCCGGGCCACTGAAGCTTTCTTT
TRBV5-1,TRBJ1-1,NA,NA,CASSLDRAWAEAFF,TGCGCCAGCAGCTTGGACAGGGCGTGGGCTGAAGCTTTCTTT
TRBV9,TRBJ2-1,NA,once,CASSVGISGAYNEQFF,TGTGCCAGCAGCGTAGGAATTAGCGGCGCGTACAATGAGCAGTTCTTC
TRBV10-3,TRBJ2-7,NA,NA,CAISESRREQYF,TGTGCCATCAGTGAGTCGAGACGCGAGCAGTACTTC
TRBV10-3,TRBJ1-6,NA,NA,CAINTDGNNSPLHF,TGCGCCATCAACACGGACGGTAATAATTCACCCCTCCACTTT
TRBV24-1,TRBJ2-5,NA,NA,CATSESGAKETQYF,TGTGCCACCAGTGAATCGGGGGCTAAAGAGACCCAGTACTTC
TRBV23-1,TRBJ1-1,NA,NA,CASSFREQGTEAFF,TGCGCCAGCAGTTTCAGGGAGCAGGGCACTGAAGCTTTCTTT
TRBV18,TRBJ1-2,NA,NA,CASSPFAGADGYTF,TGTGCCAGCTCACCATTTGCAGGGGCGGACGGCTACACCTTC
TRBV28,TRBJ1-3,TRBD1,NA,CASSHQGASGNTIYF,TGTGCCAGCTCTCACCAGGGGGCGTCTGGAAACACCATATATTTT
TRBV7-8,TRBJ2-3,TRBD2,NA,CASSLTSGSGPDTQYF,TGTGCCAGCAGCTTAACTAGCGGGAGTGGGCCAGATACGCAGTATTTT
TRBV19,TRBJ2-1,TRBD2,NA,CASSARTSGNNEQFF,TGTGCCAGTAGTGCCAGGACTAGCGGGAACAATGAGCAGTTCTTC
TRBV6-1,TRBJ1-5,NA,NA,CASSERPVSNQPQHF,TGTGCCAGCAGTGAGAGACCAGTTAGCAATCAGCCCCAGCATTTT
TRBV5-1,TRBJ1-1,TRBD1,NA,CASSGGDRETTEAFF,TGCGCCAGCAGCGGAGGGGACAGGGAAACCACTGAAGCTTTCTTT
TRBV3-1/TRBV3-2,TRBJ2-3,TRBD2,once,CASSQVVLAGITDTQYF,TGTGCCAGCAGCCAAGTGGTTCTAGCGGGGATCACAGATACGCAGTATTTT
TRBV27,TRBJ2-2,NA,few,CASRRAGVSGELFF,TGTGCCAGCAGGCGGGCAGGGGTTTCCGGGGAGCTGTTTTTT
TRBV3-1/TRBV3-2,TRBJ1-6,NA,NA,CASRGGATYNSPLHF,TGTGCCAGCAGGGGGGGGGCGACCTATAATTCACCCCTCCACTTT
TRBV27,TRBJ2-1,TRBD1,NA,CASGGTGVPGGYNEQFF,TGTGCCAGCGGTGGGACAGGGGTCCCGGGGGGGTATAATGAGCAGTTCTTC
TRBV6-5,TRBJ2-2,TRBD2,NA,CASQREGRRAGELFF,TGTGCCAGCCAGCGGGAGGGCCGAAGGGCCGGGGAGCTGTTTTTT
TRBV14,TRBJ2-6,NA,NA,CASSLAGANVLTF,TGTGCCAGCAGCCTAGCTGGGGCCAACGTCCTGACTTTC
TRBV19,TRBJ1-1,NA,NA,CASSTRGHPTEAFF,TGTGCCAGTAGTACCAGGGGTCACCCCACTGAAGCTTTCTTT
TRBV19,TRBJ1-1,NA,NA,CASKMTENTEAFF,TGTGCCAGTAAGATGACAGAGAACACTGAAGCTTTCTTT
TRBV4-2,TRBJ2-3,TRBD2,NA,CASRTGTSGSIDTQYF,TGTGCCAGCAGAACCGGGACTAGCGGGAGTATAGATACGCAGTATTTT
TRBV7-8,TRBJ1-5,NA,NA,CASSLVGTLPGNQPQHF,TGTGCCAGCAGCTTAGTGGGGACCCTCCCTGGCAATCAGCCCCAGCATTTT
TRBV2,TRBJ1-2,NA,NA,CASSNDMRNDYGYTF,TGTGCCAGCAGTAACGACATGCGGAATGACTATGGCTACACCTTC
TRBV19,TRBJ2-4,TRBD1,NA,CASSIGDRVLSIQYF,TGTGCCAGTAGTATAGGGGACAGGGTTTTGAGCATTCAGTACTTC
TRBV2,TRBJ1-1,TRBD1,NA,CAMSTGTGLNTEAFF,TGTGCCATGAGTACCGGGACAGGACTGAACACTGAAGCTTTCTTT
TRBV5-1,TRBJ1-4,NA,once,CASSLGGATNEKLFF,TGCGCCAGCAGCTTGGGTGGGGCAACTAATGAAAAACTGTTTTTT
TRBV9,TRBJ1-1,NA,NA,CASNPEGSRTEAFF,TGTGCCAGCAACCCCGAGGGCAGCCGCACTGAAGCTTTCTTT
TRBV10-1,TRBJ2-1,TRBD2,NA,CASASGIDEQFF,TGCGCCAGCGCTAGCGGGATAGATGAGCAGTTCTTC
TRBV6-4,TRBJ2-2,NA,once,CASSEQGRAGGELFF,TGTGCCAGCAGTGAACAGGGGAGGGCCGGCGGGGAGCTGTTTTTT
TRBV5-1,TRBJ1-1,NA,NA,CASSWGGWADGNTEAFF,TGCGCCAGCAGCTGGGGCGGCTGGGCGGACGGGAACACTGAAGCTTTCTTT
TRBV6-1,TRBJ2-5,NA,once,CASSARPGTAGETQYF,TGTGCCAGCAGTGCGAGACCGGGAACCGCGGGGGAGACCCAGTACTTC
TRBV5-1,TRBJ2-2,NA,NA,CASSLTDRTGELFF,TGCGCCAGCAGCTTGACAGACAGGACCGGGGAGCTGTTTTTT
TRBV5-1,TRBJ1-6,TRBD1,NA,CASSVSGTGGSPLHF,TGCGCCAGCAGCGTCTCCGGGACAGGGGGATCACCCCTCCACTTT
TRBV5-1,TRBJ2-5,NA,few,CASTSGQTLQETQYF,TGCGCCAGCACCTCGGGGCAAACCCTCCAAGAGACCCAGTACTTC
TRBV30,TRBJ2-1,TRBD2,NA,CARLAGGSRGEQFF,TGTGCCCGCTTAGCGGGAGGATCCAGGGGGGAGCAGTTCTTC
TRBV2,TRBJ1-4,NA,NA,CASSEANTSGEKLFF,TGTGCCAGCAGTGAAGCGAATACTAGCGGTGAAAAACTGTTTTTT
TRBV5-4,TRBJ1-5,TRBD1,NA,CASSSQGGLGNQPQHF,TGTGCCAGCAGCTCCCAGGGGGGGCTTGGCAATCAGCCCCAGCATTTT
TRBV27,TRBJ2-1,TRBD2,NA,CASSGGRLAGSYNEQFF,TGTGCCAGCAGTGGGGGTCGACTAGCGGGCTCCTACAATGAGCAGTTCTTC